This T cell receptor (beta chain) was recorded in a study of blood T cells in healthy people across ages. Primed by a sample-barcoded 5' primer and a J-beta primer mix, a second PCR proceeded for roughly 7 to 12 cycles. TCRdb re-called the 5' RACE reads through MiXCR, storing one row per CDR3 protein. The profile covers some 1 million distinct CDR3 sequences, with more than 35% appearing a single time and 18% taken by the ten largest. Points from the study as a whole: Because donor CMV status was unknown, expanded clonotype changes were possibly confounded. The study could not conclusively compare naive and antigen-experienced cells, given its unsorted PBMCs.

Concerning this clonotype itself: What it binds is not known.

With each sample, at least 6 micrograms of total RNA were extracted. From germline, CDR1 is MDHEN and CDR2 SYDVKM. The CDR3 totals 14 residues. With V trimmed by 5 bases and J by 5 bases, 6 bases remained unmatched. The chain links TRBV28 to TRBJ2-7; 10 bases fit TRBD1. This TCR was sampled from a woman aged 55-70 years in good health. Sequenced material: blood. CDR3 coding DNA: TGTGCCAGCAGTGTGCGCGGGACAGGGGACGAGCAGTACTTC. Residues: CASSVRGTGDEQYF.